This T cell receptor (beta chain) stems from a study of control samples from healthy donors and cancer patients. A remark on this clone: The junction departs from the called germline gene at one end, perhaps through a read error.

The method was immunoSEQ multiplex PCR; TCRdb's version includes in-frame clones alone and lacks a portion of them. The sample lists under 130,000 clones, more than 85% occurring once. Germline V gene lookup returns CDR1 MGHRA and CDR2 YSYEKL. There are 18 residues in the CDR3. The source of this sequence is a man aged 55 to 70 with lung cancer. The specimen sequenced was PBMCs. The chain employs TRBV4-1 and TRBJ1-3; the match to TRBD1 covers 9 bases. The CDR3 coding sequence is TGCGCCACCAGCCGCCCCGGGACAGGGATTAAAACCCTAAACACCATATATTTT. It is translated as CATSRPGTGIKTLNTIYF.